The 32 T cell receptor beta chains below were found in one sample sequenced in a study of PD-1 blockade in classical Hodgkin lymphoma. Each of the patients experienced relapse following autologous stem cell transplantation, and their brentuximab vedotin exposure differed. Clones were read by immunoSEQ multiplex PCR, and TCRdb kept only the in-frame ones, dropping some. The table includes 15,000 to 20,000 clones, 70% to 80% detected once. Sequencing used peripheral blood mononuclear cells (PBMCs), obtained before the second cycle of nivolumab. These receptors all stem from a human donor with classical Hodgkin lymphoma.

This clone was picked up a small number of times. For the CDR3, the DNA is TGCGCCAGCAGCCGGACAGGGTGGGGAGGGGAGCTGTTTTTT. Translating it yields CASSRTGWGGELFF. The chain carries TRBV5-1 and TRBJ2-2; TRBD1 matches at 8 bases. The CDR3 consists of 14 residues. After removal of 4 bases from V and 8 bases from J, the junction contained 7 bases not matched to a gene. Germline loops: CDR1 SGHRS, CDR2 YFSETQ.

This clone was counted a few times. J is TRBJ1-5 and V is TRBV10-1, with 8 bases fitting TRBD1. The CDR3 is 18 residues long. The J segment lost 1 base and the V segment lost 6 bases, leaving 14 bases of the junction unmatched. The V gene's germline CDR1 is WNHNN and CDR2 SYGVQD (reference sequence). The CDR3 loop reads CASSLKAGGPESNQPQHF. CDR3 sequence (DNA): TGCGCCAGCAGCCTAAAAGCAGGGGGCCCGGAAAGCAATCAGCCCCAGCATTTT.

The gene calls are TRBV11-2 and TRBJ2-1, with D hard to call. Germline assignment: CDR1 SGHAT and CDR2 FQNNGV. The CDR3 runs 17 residues. V gave up 0 bases and J gave up 1 base, with 13 bases separating them. The CDR3 sequence is CASSLEGRSLSYNEQFF. The CDR3 DNA reads as TGTGCCAGCAGCTTAGAAGGCAGAAGTCTTTCCTACAATGAGCAGTTCTTC. The variable domain in full, with the rest retrieved from reference TRBV11-2 and TRBJ2-1, is EAGVAQSPRYKIIEKRQSVAFWCNPISGHATLYWYQQILGQGPKLLIQFQNNGVVDDSQLPKDRFSAERLKGVDSTLKIQPAKLEDSAVYLCASSLEGRSLSYNEQFFGPGTRLTVL.

The chain links TRBV28 to TRBJ2-1; a weak D match, TRBD1 (6 bases). The ends were cut back, 6 bases at V and 6 bases at J, with 12 bases in the middle. Germline V lookup: CDR1 MDHEN, CDR2 SYDVKM. The CDR3 runs 13 residues. CDR3 DNA sequence: TGTGCCAGCAGACCCCAGGGGATCAATGAGCAGTTCTTC. Translated, it gives CASRPQGINEQFF.

The rearrangement uses TRBV27 and TRBJ2-1; TRBD2 agrees at 12 bases. V dropped 0 bases and J dropped 4; count of bases not matched to a gene: 4. Germline V gene lookup returns CDR1 MNHEY and CDR2 SMNVEV (reference sequence). There are 17 residues in the CDR3. CDR3 coding DNA: TGTGCCAGCAGTTTATCCCCACTAGCGGGGGGTTACAATGAGCAGTTCTTC. It is translated as CASSLSPLAGGYNEQFF.

The J gene is TRBJ2-1, the V gene TRBV30; 8 bases map to TRBD2. V was clipped by 2 bases and J by 8 bases; unmatched bases: 8. This CDR3 region has 14 residues. Germline V CDR1 and CDR2: GTSNPN, SVGIG (reference sequence). The CDR3 DNA reads as TGTGCCTGGAGTCGGACTAGCAAGGGCGATGAGCAGTTCTTC. Translated: CAWSRTSKGDEQFF.

A remark on this clone: Different DNA sequences within this sample yield the same CDR3. This sequence joins TRBV30 and TRBJ1-2; D is unresolved. The CDR3 has 10 amino acids. Trimming left V 4 bases short and J 7 bases short, with 7 bases between. Germline CDR1 reads GTSNPN; CDR2 reads SVGIG (reference sequence). CDR3 in amino acids: CAWKRGGYTF. DNA for the CDR3: TGTGCCTGGAAACGAGGTGGCTACACCTTC.

V is TRBV25-1 and J is TRBJ2-7; no firm D call. The CDR3 is 13 amino acids. Germline V gene data show CDR1 as MGHDK and CDR2 as SYGVNS. The V gene lost 8 bases and the J gene lost 5 bases, with 16 bases spanning the gap. CDR3 nucleotides: TGTGCCAGCCAGACCCGCCACGGAGACGAGCAGTACTTC. Translating gives CASQTRHGDEQYF.

The sample holds a few counts of this clone. The V gene is TRBV4-3, the J gene TRBJ2-7, with 8 bases matching TRBD1. The V gene's germline CDR1 is LGHNA and CDR2 YSLEER. This CDR3 spans 16 amino acids. The trim removed 0 bases at V and 3 bases at J, leaving 7 bases unmatched. Written as DNA, the CDR3 is TGCGCCAGCAGCCAAGAAGGCGGACAGGGCATCTACGAGCAGTACTTC. It encodes CASSQEGGQGIYEQYF.

This chain uses TRBV4-3 with TRBJ1-2, with 10 bases that match TRBD1. The V and J ends lost 2 bases and 7 bases, in that order; junction bases with no gene match: 7. This CDR3 spans 15 amino acids. Germline loops: CDR1 LGHNA, CDR2 YSLEER. The CDR3 region has the DNA TGCGCCAGCAGCCAATACAACCGGGACAGGGGTGGCTACACCTTC. Protein product: CASSQYNRDRGGYTF.

The chain is built from TRBV7-9 and TRBJ2-1; TRBD1 matches at 7 bases. Germline CDR1 and CDR2: SEHNR and FQNEAQ (reference sequence). V gave up 8 bases and J gave up 6 bases; unmatched junction bases: 10. This CDR3 comprises 14 residues. The CDR3 loop reads CASGQQGLGNEQFF. The CDR3 DNA sequence: TGTGCCAGCGGCCAACAGGGGCTTGGCAATGAGCAGTTCTTC.

The gene calls are TRBV5-6 and TRBJ1-1; D gene unclear. The germline V gene has CDR1 SGHDT and CDR2 YYEEEE. The CDR3 runs to 12 residues. The V end was cut by 0 bases, the J end by 5 bases, with 5 bases between. The CDR3 sequence: CASSLEWTEAFF. CDR3 nucleotides: TGTGCCAGCAGCTTGGAGTGGACTGAAGCTTTCTTT.

The gene calls are TRBV10-2 and TRBJ2-1; D not certain. Deletions cut 3 bases from V and 0 bases from J, with 3 bases between. Germline CDR1 WSHSY, CDR2 SAAADI. The CDR3 is made up of 13 amino acids. CDR3 DNA sequence: TGCGCCAGCAGTGAATCCTCCTACAATGAGCAGTTCTTC. Translation: CASSESSYNEQFF.

This chain uses TRBV4-3 with TRBJ2-1, with 7 bases fitting TRBD1. Germline V gene lookup returns CDR1 LGHNA and CDR2 YSLEER. The CDR3 consists of 16 residues. The J segment lost 7 bases and the V segment lost 1 base, leaving 10 bases of the junction unmatched. The CDR3 DNA sequence: TGCGCCAGCAGCCAAGTACCGCCAGGGGGAAAGAATGAGCAGTTCTTC. It codes for CASSQVPPGGKNEQFF.

This clone was seen a single time. V gene TRBV6-6 combines with J gene TRBJ1-5; unclear D gene. V dropped 6 bases and J dropped 2 bases, with 11 bases sitting between them. The CDR3 has 14 residues. In germline, CDR1 is MNHNY, CDR2 SVGAGI (reference sequence). The CDR3 DNA is TGTGCCAGCAGGGGGTTTGGTCGCAATCAGCCCCAGCATTTT. Amino acid sequence: CASRGFGRNQPQHF.

The V call is TRBV7-9, the J call TRBJ2-3; TRBD2 agrees at 10 bases. The CDR3 totals 15 residues. The V gene's germline CDR1 is SEHNR and CDR2 FQNEAQ (reference sequence). The J segment lost 1 base and the V segment lost 2 bases, leaving 0 bases of the junction unmatched. The CDR3 DNA reads as TGTGCCAGCAGCTTACTAGCGGGGGGCACAGATACGCAGTATTTT. It specifies CASSLLAGGTDTQYF.

J is TRBJ1-5 and V is TRBV4-1; 11 positions match TRBD1. CDR3 length: 17 residues. The germline gives CDR1 MGHRA, CDR2 YSYEKL. V was pared by 1 base and J by 4 bases, with 6 bases of the junction left unmatched. CDR3 loop: CASSQGTGGIGNQPQHF. CDR3 in DNA: TGCGCCAGCAGCCAAGGGACAGGGGGCATAGGAAATCAGCCCCAGCATTTT.

This clone was counted only a few times. This chain joins TRBV7-9 and TRBJ1-4, with D unresolved. CDR3 size: 14 residues. Germline V gene data show CDR1 as SEHNR and CDR2 as FQNEAQ (reference sequence). With 0 bases removed from V and 6 bases from J, the gap between germline ends came to 8 bases. This CDR3 reads CASSLAGMDEKLFF. CDR3 sequence (DNA): TGTGCCAGCAGCTTAGCGGGAATGGATGAAAAACTGTTTTTT.

This clone is judged large (0.1 to 1%). Other DNA sequences in this sample translate to the same CDR3. The V gene is TRBV11-2, the J gene TRBJ2-1; D ambiguous. The V end was cut by 5 bases, the J end by 6 bases, with 8 bases between. The length of the CDR3 is 12 residues. Germline CDR1 SGHAT, CDR2 FQNNGV. This CDR3 is CASSPRTNEQFF. As DNA, the CDR3 is TGTGCCAGCAGCCCGCGGACCAATGAGCAGTTCTTC.

The rearrangement joins TRBV2 to TRBJ2-3; 7 bases align to TRBD1. The CDR3 is 14 residues long. J was trimmed by 3 bases and V by 6 bases; bases with no gene match: 6. In germline, CDR1 is SNHLY, CDR2 FYNNEI. CDR3 nucleotide sequence: TGTGCCAGCAGCCCCTCGACAGGGACAGATACGCAGTATTTT. Its translation: CASSPSTGTDTQYF.

This clone is categorized as medium-sized. The chain recombines TRBV18 with TRBJ2-5; D uncertain. V dropped 0 bases and J dropped 1 base, with 3 bases sitting between them. In germline, CDR1 is KGHSH, CDR2 LQKENI. The CDR3 consists of 13 residues. The CDR3 DNA follows: TGTGCCAGCTCACCACCGGTCCAAGAGACCCAGTACTTC. This translates into CASSPPVQETQYF. The complete variable domain, with remaining parts taken from reference TRBV18 and TRBJ2-5, reads NAGVMQNPRHLVRRRGQEARLRCSPMKGHSHVYWYRQLPEEGLKFMVYLQKENIIDESGMPKERFSAEFPKEGPSILRIQQVVRGDSAAYFCASSPPVQETQYFGPGTRLLVL.

This clone occurred a few times. The J gene is TRBJ2-3, the V gene TRBV10-3; D unresolved. Looked up from germline, CDR1 is ENHRY and CDR2 is SYGVKD. V lost 4 bases to trimming and J lost 5 bases, with 4 bases between them. The CDR3 loop spans 11 amino acids. In DNA, the CDR3 is TGTGCCATCAGTGGGGGAGATACGCAGTATTTT. Translated: CAISGGDTQYF.

The J gene is TRBJ2-7, the V gene TRBV7-2; 9 positions match TRBD2. Germline V gene data show CDR1 as SGHTA and CDR2 as FQGNSA. V was clipped by 1 base and J by 2 bases; unmatched bases: 3. CDR3 size: 15 residues. Here the CDR3 reads CASSLETSGTYEQYF. CDR3 bases: TGTGCCAGCAGCTTAGAGACTAGCGGAACCTACGAGCAGTACTTC.

The genes are TRBV6-1 and TRBJ2-1; 8 nucleotides line up with TRBD1. The CDR3 consists of 14 residues. Germline CDR1 is MNHNS and CDR2 is SASEGT. The J segment lost 4 bases and the V segment lost 6 bases, leaving 5 bases of the junction unmatched. CDR3 sequence (DNA): TGTGCCAGCAGAGGACAGGGAGGATACAATGAGCAGTTCTTC. Encoded protein: CASRGQGGYNEQFF.

The CDR3 DNA reads TGTGCCAGCAGCAAGAGACAGGCGCTGGGAAACACCATATATTTT. Translating it yields CASSKRQALGNTIYF. The chain recombines TRBV5-5 with TRBJ1-3, with D tentatively TRBD1 (6 bases). V was pared by 4 bases and J by 4 bases, with 15 bases between. The CDR3 runs 15 residues. Germline CDR1 reads SGHKS; CDR2 reads YYEKEE (reference sequence).

This chain uses TRBV2 with TRBJ2-2; D might be TRBD1 (5 bases). V dropped 6 bases and J dropped 1 base, with 12 bases sitting between them. Germline CDR1 SNHLY, CDR2 FYNNEI. CDR3 size: 15 residues. In DNA form, the CDR3 reads TGTGCCAGCAGCCTGAATACAGGGAACACCGGGGAGCTGTTTTTT. Translation: CASSLNTGNTGELFF.

This clone was counted a single time. CDR3 sequence reads: CASRAHGVLNQPQHF. CDR3 sequence (DNA): TGTGCCAGTAGGGCACACGGGGTTCTCAATCAGCCCCAGCATTTT. This chain joins TRBV19 and TRBJ1-5; D gene ambiguous. This CDR3 region has 15 residues. The ends were cut back, 6 bases at V and 3 bases at J, with 15 bases in the middle. In germline, CDR1 is LNHDA, CDR2 SQIVND (reference sequence).

V is TRBV28 and J is TRBJ1-2; D unclear. Trimming shortened V by 6 bases and J by 7 bases, and 18 bases separated the two germline ends. CDR3 length: 14 amino acids. Per germline, CDR1 MDHEN and CDR2 SYDVKM. CDR3 DNA sequence: TGTGCCAGCAGCCAATTGGCCTTGACCGCTGGCTACACCTTC. Its translation is CASSQLALTAGYTF.

V usage is TRBV19 and J usage is TRBJ2-1; 9 bases map to TRBD1. The CDR3 has 16 amino acids. J gave up 0 bases and V 6 bases, and 6 bases lay outside the gene matches. Per germline, CDR1 LNHDA and CDR2 SQIVND (reference sequence). The CDR3: CASRVSTGGSYNEQFF. The DNA for the CDR3 is TGTGCCAGTAGAGTATCGACAGGGGGCTCCTACAATGAGCAGTTCTTC.

V usage is TRBV27 and J usage is TRBJ2-7, with TRBD2 matching over 9 bases. The V segment lost 0 bases and the J segment 2 bases; nucleotides outside the gene matches: 5. The CDR3 covers 16 residues. In germline, CDR1 is MNHEY, CDR2 SMNVEV (reference sequence). Written as DNA, the CDR3 is TGTGCCAGCAGTTTATCAGAGGCGGGAGGGCCCTACGAGCAGTACTTC. Amino acid sequence: CASSLSEAGGPYEQYF.

V usage is TRBV19 and J usage is TRBJ2-3; no firm D call. Germline V gives CDR1 LNHDA, CDR2 SQIVND (reference sequence). The CDR3 contains 11 residues. V shed 3 bases and J shed 4 bases, with 2 bases lying between them. CDR3 in amino acids: CASSIPDTQYF. In DNA form, the CDR3 reads TGTGCCAGTAGTATCCCAGATACGCAGTATTTT.

The chain recombines TRBV6-1 with TRBJ1-5; D is unresolved. This CDR3 spans 16 amino acids. The germline V gene encodes CDR1 MNHNS and CDR2 SASEGT. V was cut by 3 bases and J by 0 bases, with 12 bases left in between. This CDR3 is CASSESLADSNQPQHF. Written as DNA, the CDR3 is TGTGCCAGCAGTGAGTCTCTGGCAGATAGCAATCAGCCCCAGCATTTT.